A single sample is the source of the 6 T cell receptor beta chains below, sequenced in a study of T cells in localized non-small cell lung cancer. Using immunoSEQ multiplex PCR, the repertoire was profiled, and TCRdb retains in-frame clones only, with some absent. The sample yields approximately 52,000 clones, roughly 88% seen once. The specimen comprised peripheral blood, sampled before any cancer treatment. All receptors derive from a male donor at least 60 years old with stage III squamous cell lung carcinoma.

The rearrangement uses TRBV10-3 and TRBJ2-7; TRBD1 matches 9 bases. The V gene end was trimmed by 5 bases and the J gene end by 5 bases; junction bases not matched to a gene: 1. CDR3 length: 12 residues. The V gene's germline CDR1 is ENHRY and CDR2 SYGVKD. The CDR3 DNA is TGTGCCATCAGTCGGGACAGGGACGAGCAGTACTTC. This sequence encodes CAISRDRDEQYF.

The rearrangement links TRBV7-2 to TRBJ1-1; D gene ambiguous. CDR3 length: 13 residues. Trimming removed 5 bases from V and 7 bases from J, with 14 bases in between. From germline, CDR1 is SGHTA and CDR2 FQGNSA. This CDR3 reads CASSPPPGIEAFF. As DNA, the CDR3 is TGTGCCAGCAGCCCACCCCCGGGAATTGAAGCTTTCTTT.

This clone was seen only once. The CDR3 protein is CASSLEEVPSSYNEQFF. CDR3 DNA: TGTGCCAGCAGCTTAGAGGAGGTTCCTAGCTCCTACAATGAGCAGTTCTTC. V usage is TRBV7-8 and J usage is TRBJ2-1; TRBD2 is a possible D gene (5 bases). CDR3 length: 17 amino acids. V was trimmed by 1 base and J by 0 bases, leaving 13 bases between them. Germline V gene sequence: CDR1 SGHVS, CDR2 FQNEAQ.

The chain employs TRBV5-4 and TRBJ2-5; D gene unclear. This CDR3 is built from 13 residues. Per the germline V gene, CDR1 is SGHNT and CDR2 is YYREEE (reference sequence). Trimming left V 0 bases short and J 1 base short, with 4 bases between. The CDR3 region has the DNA TGTGCCAGCAGCTTGGACACCCAAGAGACCCAGTACTTC. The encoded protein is CASSLDTQETQYF.

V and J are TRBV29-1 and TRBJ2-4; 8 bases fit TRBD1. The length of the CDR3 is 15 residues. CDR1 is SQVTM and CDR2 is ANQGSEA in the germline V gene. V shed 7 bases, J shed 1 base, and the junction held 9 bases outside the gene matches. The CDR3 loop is CSARGQVGAKNIQYF. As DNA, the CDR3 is TGCAGCGCCCGGGGACAGGTAGGCGCCAAAAACATTCAGTACTTC.

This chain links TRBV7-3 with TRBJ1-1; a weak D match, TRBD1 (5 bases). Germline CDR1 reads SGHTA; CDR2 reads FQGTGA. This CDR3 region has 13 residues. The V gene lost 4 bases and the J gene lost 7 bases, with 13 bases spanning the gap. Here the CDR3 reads CASSSGLLNEAFF. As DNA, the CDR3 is TGTGCCAGCAGCTCGGGACTGCTCAATGAAGCTTTCTTT.